These 27 T cell receptor beta chains originate from one sample sequenced in a study of cytomegalovirus exposure and HLA in healthy donors. With 60 Vbeta and 13 Jbeta primers, the PCR was carried out. TCRdb keeps only in-frame clones here, not all; method: immunoSEQ multiplex PCR. The table records approximately 80,000 clones, about three quarters of them present only once. The source material was PBMCs. The receptor set was obtained from a male donor in good health and CMV-seropositive.

A few counts support this clone. This chain joins TRBV12-5 and TRBJ2-5; TRBD1 matches 9 bases. Germline loops: CDR1 LGHNT, CDR2 FRNRAP. V was clipped by 7 bases and J by 5 bases; unmatched bases: 8. The CDR3 consists of 14 residues. CDR3 sequence: CASVPQGAGETQYF. The DNA for the CDR3 is TGTGCTAGTGTTCCACAGGGGGCGGGGGAGACCCAGTACTTC.

This clone was detected many times. The chain uses TRBV7-9 and TRBJ2-1; no clear D gene. From germline, CDR1 is SEHNR and CDR2 FQNEAQ (reference sequence). V lost 2 bases and J lost 5, with 13 bases in between. The CDR3 extends over 15 amino acids. Here the CDR3 reads CASSLTGGYDNEQFF. The CDR3 DNA follows: TGTGCCAGCAGCTTAACGGGTGGCTACGACAATGAGCAGTTCTTC.

This clone was counted a few times. The rearrangement joins TRBV30 to TRBJ1-2; D uncertain. Trimming removed 5 bases from V and 8 bases from J, with 12 bases in between. The germline CDR1 and CDR2 sequences are GTSNPN and SVGIG (reference sequence). This CDR3 comprises 11 residues. CDR3 in DNA: TGTGCCTGGGTCCTTACCCGGGGCTACACCTTC. Residues: CAWVLTRGYTF.

The chain carries TRBV19 and TRBJ2-3; the match to TRBD2 covers 7 bases. J lost 6 bases, V lost 2 bases, and 5 bases had no gene match. The CDR3 loop spans 14 amino acids. Germline CDR1 LNHDA, CDR2 SQIVND (reference sequence). The CDR3 DNA sequence: TGTGCCAGTAGTATAAGTGGGAGGGCCGATACGCAGTATTTT. It translates to CASSISGRADTQYF. Variable domain in full (rest from reference TRBV19 and TRBJ2-3): DGGITQSPKYLFRKEGQNVTLSCEQNLNHDAMYWYRQDPGQGLRLIYYSQIVNDFQKGDIAEGYSVSREKKESFPLTVTSAQKNPTAFYLCASSISGRADTQYFGPGTRLTVL.

V usage is TRBV9 and J usage is TRBJ1-1, with TRBD1 identical over 9 bases. The CDR3 runs 12 residues. Germline V CDR1 and CDR2: SGDLS, YYNGEE. With V trimmed by 2 bases and J by 10 bases, 3 bases remained unmatched. The CDR3 region is CASSVGTGTAFF. CDR3 in DNA: TGTGCCAGCAGCGTCGGGACAGGGACAGCTTTCTTT.

The chain links TRBV7-9 to TRBJ2-7, with TRBD2 identical over 7 bases. Losses at the gene ends were 5 bases for V and 2 bases for J; bases not matched to a gene: 12. The length of the CDR3 is 16 residues. Germline-derived CDR1 and CDR2 are SEHNR and FQNEAQ (reference sequence). Written as DNA, the CDR3 is TGTGCCAGCAGCCCAGTGGGGCTAGCGGTTGCCTACGAGCAGTACTTC. The encoded protein is CASSPVGLAVAYEQYF.

In DNA, the CDR3 is TGTGCCAGCAGCACCCGGGACAAAAAAAACATTCAGTACTTC. This sequence encodes CASSTRDKKNIQYF. J is TRBJ2-4 and V is TRBV27; D might be TRBD1 (6 bases). This CDR3 contains 14 residues. Deletions cut 6 bases from V and 4 bases from J, with 13 bases between. The germline CDR1 and CDR2 sequences are MNHEY and SMNVEV (reference sequence).

The CDR3 region is CASSGRTGYDEQFF. The CDR3, as DNA: TGTGCCAGCAGTGGGCGGACAGGGTACGATGAGCAGTTCTTC. This rearrangement joins TRBV2 to TRBJ2-1; 8 positions match TRBD1. V was clipped by 4 bases and J by 8 bases; unmatched bases: 7. CDR3 length equals 14 residues. Germline CDR1 and CDR2: SNHLY and FYNNEI. Full variable domain (outside the CDR3, taken from reference TRBV2 and TRBJ2-1): EPEVTQTPSHQVTQMGQEVILRCVPISNHLYFYWYRQILGQKVEFLVSFYNNEISEKSEIFDDQFSVERPDGSNFTLKIRSTKLEDSAMYFCASSGRTGYDEQFFGPGTRLTVL.

For the CDR3, the DNA is TGTGCCAGTAGTATCGGACGGGGCTCCTACGAGCAGTACTTC. Its translation: CASSIGRGSYEQYF. The chain links TRBV19 to TRBJ2-7, with D possibly matching TRBD2 (5 bases). V dropped 3 bases and J dropped 0 bases, with 9 bases sitting between them. The CDR3 spans 14 residues. Looked up from germline, CDR1 is LNHDA and CDR2 is SQIVND (reference sequence).

This clone appeared a single time. This chain connects TRBV5-1 to TRBJ2-2, with TRBD2 matching 13 bases. Germline V gene sequence: CDR1 SGHRS, CDR2 YFSETQ. The CDR3 length is 17 residues. V trimming: 5 bases; J trimming: 0 bases; junction bases outside the gene matches: 4. CDR3 sequence reads: CASRGGLAGSNTGELFF. The DNA of the CDR3 is TGCGCCAGCAGAGGGGGACTAGCGGGGTCGAACACCGGGGAGCTGTTTTTT.

The chain recombines TRBV19 with TRBJ1-1, with D perhaps matching TRBD1 (5 bases). Germline CDR1 reads LNHDA; CDR2 reads SQIVND (reference sequence). Trimming removed 2 bases at V and 11 bases at J, with 18 bases between. This CDR3 is built from 14 residues. CDR3 sequence: CASSIWGRETSAFF. As DNA, the CDR3 is TGTGCCAGTAGTATATGGGGCCGCGAAACCAGTGCTTTCTTT. The variable domain in full, with the rest retrieved from reference TRBV19 and TRBJ1-1, is DGGITQSPKYLFRKEGQNVTLSCEQNLNHDAMYWYRQDPGQGLRLIYYSQIVNDFQKGDIAEGYSVSREKKESFPLTVTSAQKNPTAFYLCASSIWGRETSAFFGQGTRLTVV.

The chain uses TRBV2 and TRBJ2-3, with D perhaps TRBD1 (5 bases). Germline loops: CDR1 SNHLY, CDR2 FYNNEI. The V end lost 6 bases, the J end lost 3 bases, and 7 bases lay between the germline ends. This CDR3 spans 12 amino acids. The CDR3 DNA reads as TGTGCCAGCAGAAGACAGACAGATACGCAGTATTTT. Translating it yields CASRRQTDTQYF.

The chain combines TRBV4-2 with TRBJ2-1, with 9 bases aligning to TRBD2. Germline V gives CDR1 LGHNA, CDR2 YNFKEQ. There are 17 residues in the CDR3. Losses at the gene ends were 0 bases for V and 6 bases for J; bases not matched to a gene: 9. This CDR3 reads CASSQDILAGEGNEQFF. In DNA, the CDR3 is TGTGCCAGCAGCCAAGATATTTTAGCGGGAGAAGGCAATGAGCAGTTCTTC.

The J gene is TRBJ2-7, the V gene TRBV5-1, with 13 bases that match TRBD2. The CDR3 length is 17 residues. Losses at the gene ends were 0 bases for V and 2 bases for J; bases not matched to a gene: 5. Germline loops: CDR1 SGHRS, CDR2 YFSETQ. CDR3 in DNA: TGCGCCAGCAGCTTGGTGGGGGGACTAGCGGGGACCTACGAGCAGTACTTC. This sequence encodes CASSLVGGLAGTYEQYF.

The table lists this clone with a few counts. J is TRBJ1-1 and V is TRBV6-1; 9 positions agree with TRBD1. V trimming: 7 bases; J trimming: 4 bases; junction bases outside the gene matches: 7. The CDR3 sequence is 14 residues long. Looked up from germline, CDR1 is MNHNS and CDR2 is SASEGT. In DNA form, the CDR3 reads TGTGCCAGCACCGACAGGGGGAAGAGCACTGAAGCTTTCTTT. It is translated as CASTDRGKSTEAFF.

The V call is TRBV19, the J call TRBJ2-3, with 7 bases identical to TRBD2. Trimming removed 7 bases from V and 1 base from J; junction bases left unmatched: 11. Per the germline V gene, CDR1 is LNHDA and CDR2 is SQIVND (reference sequence). This CDR3 comprises 16 residues. The DNA for the CDR3 is TGTGCCAGTACACAAAACTTGGGAGGGGGCACAGATACGCAGTATTTT. It encodes CASTQNLGGGTDTQYF.

The rearrangement links TRBV30 to TRBJ1-5; D is undetermined. This CDR3 contains 13 residues. V was shortened by 6 bases and J by 0 bases, with 9 bases between the two germline ends. Germline CDR1 reads GTSNPN; CDR2 reads SVGIG (reference sequence). This CDR3 is CACMSNSNQPQHF. The CDR3 DNA follows: TGTGCCTGTATGAGCAATAGCAATCAGCCCCAGCATTTT.

The gene calls are TRBV13 and TRBJ1-3; 7 positions match TRBD1. Germline lookup yields CDR1 PRHDT and CDR2 FYEKMQ (reference sequence). V dropped 4 bases and J dropped 0; count of bases not matched to a gene: 9. There are 17 residues in the CDR3. In DNA form, the CDR3 reads TGTGCCAGCAGCTCGAGACAGGGACGGTACTCTGGAAACACCATATATTTT. Residues: CASSSRQGRYSGNTIYF.

Note on this clone: The junction shows a germline mismatch at one end, possibly a read error. The genes are TRBV7-9 and TRBJ2-1, with 9 positions matching TRBD1. This CDR3 comprises 15 residues. Germline lookup yields CDR1 SEHNR and CDR2 FQNEAQ (reference sequence). The CDR3 here is CSSSLSDRGYNEQFF. In DNA form, the CDR3 reads TGTTCCAGCAGCTTATCAGACAGGGGGTACAATGAGCAGTTCTTC.

A note on this clone: The sample has other DNA sequences that encode this CDR3 too. The chain recombines TRBV7-2 with TRBJ2-1; tentatively, D is TRBD2 (5 bases). V was shortened by 1 base and J by 7 bases, with 11 bases between the two germline ends. The length of the CDR3 is 14 residues. The V gene's germline CDR1 is SGHTA and CDR2 FQGNSA. CDR3 amino acids: CASSLVWSGNEQFF. The CDR3 nucleotides are TGTGCCAGCAGCTTAGTATGGTCGGGGAATGAGCAGTTCTTC.

This chain links TRBV27 with TRBJ2-5, with a tentative D call TRBD1 (6 bases). Germline-derived CDR1 and CDR2 are MNHEY and SMNVEV (reference sequence). V lost 5 bases and J lost 1, with 17 bases in between. The CDR3 consists of 16 residues. CDR3 in amino acids: CASSRIATGFQETQYF. The CDR3 DNA follows: TGTGCCAGCAGTCGAATAGCCACAGGGTTCCAAGAGACCCAGTACTTC.

This clone was picked up a small number of times. This sample also contains other DNA sequences that code for the same CDR3. The gene calls are TRBV6-4 and TRBJ2-1; 10 nucleotides line up with TRBD2. The V gene's germline CDR1 is MRHNA and CDR2 SNTAGT. Germline trimming cut 2 bases from V and 10 bases from J; bases unmatched to any gene: 8. This CDR3 has 15 amino acids. Written as DNA, the CDR3 is TGTGCCAGCAGTGACAGGTCTAGCGGGAGCGGGGAGCAGTTCTTC. It codes for CASSDRSSGSGEQFF.

This clone was detected only once. The chain links TRBV21-1 to TRBJ1-1; the table's D gene call, TRBD1, was not cross checked with the DNA. TRBV21-1 corresponds to a pseudogene. The CDR3 consists of 18 residues. The CDR3 DNA follows: TGTGCCAGCAGCAAACCGGGACAGGTCCGGGTCTCAGACACTGAAGCTTTCTTT. Translation: CASSKPGQVRVSDTEAFF.

The CDR3 region is CASSLAGDSKSYEQYF. DNA of the CDR3: TGCGCCAGCAGCTTGGCCGGGGACAGTAAGTCCTACGAGCAGTACTTC. The gene calls are TRBV5-1 and TRBJ2-7, with 7 bases fitting TRBD1. From germline, CDR1 is SGHRS and CDR2 YFSETQ. The CDR3 runs to 16 residues. With 0 bases clipped from V and 1 base from J, the junction kept 7 bases outside the gene matches.

This clone was seen more than once but under ten times. The J gene is TRBJ1-1, the V gene TRBV10-3; 7 nucleotides align to TRBD1. The CDR3 contains 16 residues. Germline values: CDR1 ENHRY, CDR2 SYGVKD. Trimming cost V 3 bases and J 4 bases; bases outside gene matches: 11. The CDR3 region is CAISDPRQGIGTEAFF. The CDR3 DNA reads as TGTGCCATCAGTGACCCGCGACAGGGAATTGGCACTGAAGCTTTCTTT.

In this sample, this clone is medium-sized. This chain uses TRBV10-3 with TRBJ2-2; D perhaps matches TRBD2 (7 bases). This CDR3 comprises 20 residues. V shed 4 bases and J shed 4 bases, with 28 bases lying between them. Germline V gene data show CDR1 as ENHRY and CDR2 as SYGVKD. The chain's CDR3 is CAISGGPQLAFPTLTGELFF. CDR3 DNA sequence: TGTGCCATCAGTGGGGGGCCCCAACTAGCGTTCCCAACCCTCACCGGGGAGCTGTTTTTT.

The chain has TRBV18 and TRBJ2-3; 10 bases align to TRBD2. The CDR3 sequence is 18 residues long. Trimming removed 3 bases from V and 0 bases from J; junction bases left unmatched: 9. Germline V gives CDR1 KGHSH, CDR2 LQKENI. The CDR3 nucleotides are TGTGCCAGCTCACCGGGACTAGCGAGGTGGGGAAGCACAGATACGCAGTATTTT. Amino acids: CASSPGLARWGSTDTQYF. The variable domain in full, completed from reference TRBV18 and TRBJ2-3, reads NAGVMQNPRHLVRRRGQEARLRCSPMKGHSHVYWYRQLPEEGLKFMVYLQKENIIDESGMPKERFSAEFPKEGPSILRIQQVVRGDSAAYFCASSPGLARWGSTDTQYFGPGTRLTVL.